This TCR beta chain is drawn from a study of blood T cell repertoires in COVID-19. Study-level background: From T cells, B-cell-depleted T cells, or PBMCs came the material, which was cDNA or gDNA.

This table comes from immunoSEQ multiplex PCR, and its TCRdb copy is limited to in-frame clones, with some not included. Of 200,000 to 300,000 clones listed, approximately 88% were seen once; the top ten hold roughly 2.4%. The CDR3 spans 14 residues. Germline CDR1 LNHDA, CDR2 SQIVND (reference sequence). V shed 3 bases and J shed 5 bases, with 10 bases lying between them. The clonotype comes from a woman between 40 and 50 years old with acute COVID-19. This chain joins TRBV19 and TRBJ2-2, with a possible D match to TRBD2 (5 bases). The material sequenced was PBMCs or T cells enriched from blood (not recorded which). CDR3 DNA: TGTGCCAGTAGTATGAGGGTTGAGACCGGGGAGCTGTTTTTT. Its protein product is CASSMRVETGELFF.